These 30 T cell receptor beta chains share one sample of origin, sequenced in a study of a mutant IDH1 vaccine in newly diagnosed glioma. The time point was: week 47, end of study. All doses held 300 ug of mutant IDH1 20-mer peptide, with topical imiquimod. These receptors' antigens are unknown. Measured with immunoSEQ multiplex PCR; TCRdb has only the in-frame clones, and not every one. The sample holds 30,000 to 40,000 clones, 75% to 95% seen once. The sample in question was PBMCs, obtained from a glioma patient whose treatment included an IDH1 peptide vaccine. The receptor set was obtained from a middle-aged woman with glioma.

J is TRBJ2-3 and V is TRBV2; 7 bases are a match to TRBD1. The germline V gene encodes CDR1 SNHLY and CDR2 FYNNEI. V gave up 1 base and J gave up 0 bases; unmatched junction bases: 7. This CDR3 spans 17 amino acids. CDR3 DNA sequence: TGTGCCAGCAGTGAAGAGAGGGGGCGGTCTAGCACAGATACGCAGTATTTT. It translates to CASSEERGRSSTDTQYF.

The CDR3 nucleotides are TGCGCCAGCAGCTTGGGTGGAGGGGTACAAGAGACCCAGTACTTC. This encodes CASSLGGGVQETQYF. The chain combines TRBV5-1 with TRBJ2-5; the D gene is possibly TRBD2 (6 bases). V was trimmed by 0 bases and J by 2 bases, leaving 11 bases between them. Germline V gene sequence: CDR1 SGHRS, CDR2 YFSETQ. The CDR3 is made up of 15 amino acids.

In DNA, the CDR3 is TGTGCCAGCAGCAAAACGGACAGAGGCGGCTACACCTTC. It yields the protein CASSKTDRGGYTF. The chain joins TRBV7-9 to TRBJ1-2; weak D call: TRBD1 (6 bases). The CDR3 has 13 residues. The V and J ends lost 5 bases and 8 bases respectively, with 15 bases between them. Germline assignment: CDR1 SEHNR and CDR2 FQNEAQ (reference sequence).

The genes are TRBV2 and TRBJ1-4, with D perhaps matching TRBD1 (5 bases). CDR1 and CDR2 from the germline V gene are SNHLY and FYNNEI. This CDR3 has 13 residues. V lost 10 bases and J lost 0, with 9 bases in between. The CDR3 loop reads CAIGHSTNEKLFF. The DNA of the CDR3 is TGTGCCATCGGACACTCAACTAATGAAAAACTGTTTTTT.

This clone was seen only a few times. The rearrangement uses TRBV9 and TRBJ1-4, with TRBD1 matching over 7 bases. Germline V lookup: CDR1 SGDLS, CDR2 YYNGEE. This CDR3 spans 14 amino acids. V shed 5 bases and J 7 bases; nucleotides not matched to a gene: 8. CDR3 residues: CASSLEGGGEKLFF. CDR3 bases: TGTGCCAGCAGTCTAGAAGGGGGCGGTGAAAAACTGTTTTTT. The full variable domain, with the rest looked up from reference TRBV9 and TRBJ1-4, is DSGVTQTPKHLITATGQRVTLRCSPRSGDLSVYWYQQSLDQGLQFLIQYYNGEERAKGNILERFSAQQFPDLHSELNLSSLELGDSALYFCASSLEGGGEKLFFGSGTQLSVL.

The rearrangement joins TRBV18 to TRBJ2-3, with 10 bases fitting TRBD2. The junction had 5 bases not matched to a gene; V was cut back by 4 bases and J by 4 bases. Per the germline V gene, CDR1 is KGHSH and CDR2 is LQKENI. CDR3 length: 15 residues. CDR3 sequence (DNA): TGTGCCAGCTCACTCAGCGGGGGGGCCCCAGATACGCAGTATTTT. This translates into CASSLSGGAPDTQYF.

The chain combines TRBV6-4 with TRBJ2-7, with TRBD1 matching over 7 bases. The CDR3 spans 16 residues. The trim removed 0 bases at V and 1 base at J, leaving 6 bases unmatched. The V gene's germline CDR1 is MRHNA and CDR2 SNTAGT. The CDR3 nucleotides read TGTGCCAGCAGTGACTCTGGACAGGCTATGTCCTACGAGCAGTACTTC. Its protein product is CASSDSGQAMSYEQYF.

The rearrangement joins TRBV5-1 to TRBJ2-5, with TRBD2 matching 10 bases. Germline CDR1 and CDR2: SGHRS and YFSETQ. Trimming at V came to 4 bases and at J to 3 bases, leaving 9 bases not matched to a gene. CDR3 length: 16 residues. The CDR3 DNA is TGCGCCAGCAGCCAGAGCCTCCTAGCGGGAGAAGAGACCCAGTACTTC. It specifies CASSQSLLAGEETQYF.

This chain links TRBV5-4 with TRBJ2-2; D is tentatively TRBD1 or TRBD2 (5 bases each). The CDR3 has 17 amino acids. In germline, CDR1 is SGHNT, CDR2 YYREEE (reference sequence). Trimming took off 4 bases at V and 0 bases at J, with 16 bases between the two ends. The CDR3 region is CASSPLPSGPNTGELFF. CDR3 in DNA: TGTGCCAGCAGCCCCCTACCGTCGGGACCGAACACCGGGGAGCTGTTTTTT.

The chain couples TRBV7-2 to TRBJ2-2, with TRBD1 matching 7 bases. This CDR3 spans 15 amino acids. Germline V gives CDR1 SGHTA, CDR2 FQGNSA. V lost 5 bases and J lost 9; bases outside the gene matches: 12. The chain's CDR3 is CASSPQGLGARELFF. The CDR3 DNA sequence: TGTGCCAGCAGCCCACAGGGGCTCGGGGCCCGGGAGCTGTTTTTT.

This clone occurred once. The chain recombines TRBV6-5 with TRBJ1-1, with D perhaps TRBD1 (5 bases). The germline CDR1 and CDR2 sequences are MNHEY and SVGAGI. The CDR3 loop spans 15 amino acids. Trimming shortened V by 0 bases and J by 3 bases, and 11 bases separated the two germline ends. This CDR3 is CASSYSTQGYTEAFF. CDR3 nucleotide sequence: TGTGCCAGCAGTTACTCGACCCAGGGCTACACTGAAGCTTTCTTT.

The chain links TRBV6-4 to TRBJ1-6; possibly TRBD1 for D (6 bases). Germline CDR1 is MRHNA and CDR2 is SNTAGT. V lost 4 bases, J lost 7 bases, and 8 bases lay in between. CDR3 length: 13 amino acids. The CDR3 region is CASSVGQNSPLHF. CDR3 DNA: TGTGCCAGCAGTGTCGGACAGAATTCACCCCTCCACTTT.

V usage is TRBV30 and J usage is TRBJ1-5; 8 bases align to TRBD1. This CDR3 region has 13 residues. V gave up 2 bases and J gave up 7 bases; unmatched junction bases: 4. CDR1 and CDR2 from the germline V gene are GTSNPN and SVGIG (reference sequence). The CDR3, as DNA: TGTGCCTGGAGTTGGACAGGGAGCCAGCCCCAGCATTTT. The encoded protein is CAWSWTGSQPQHF.

This chain uses TRBV15 with TRBJ1-2; TRBD1 matches at 7 bases. V shed 5 bases and J 3 bases; nucleotides not matched to a gene: 6. Germline V gene lookup returns CDR1 LNHNV and CDR2 YYDKDF (reference sequence). The CDR3 loop spans 14 amino acids. DNA of the CDR3: TGTGCCACCAGCTTAGAACAGGGGTACTATGGCTACACCTTC. This sequence encodes CATSLEQGYYGYTF. Drawing the rest from reference TRBV15 and TRBJ1-2, the complete variable domain is DAMVIQNPRYQVTQFGKPVTLSCSQTLNHNVMYWYQQKSSQAPKLLFHYYDKDFNNEADTPDNFQSRRPNTSFCFLDIRSPGLGDTAMYLCATSLEQGYYGYTFGSGTRLTVV.

A note on this clone: Distinct nucleotide sequences in the sample also encode this CDR3. The rearrangement joins TRBV2 to TRBJ1-5; TRBD1 agrees at 7 bases. With 2 bases clipped from V and 2 bases from J, the junction kept 0 bases outside the gene matches. The CDR3 consists of 14 residues. Germline V lookup: CDR1 SNHLY, CDR2 FYNNEI. CDR3 nucleotide sequence: TGTGCCAGCAGTGAACAGGGGGGCAATCAGCCCCAGCATTTT. Translating it yields CASSEQGGNQPQHF.

J is TRBJ2-3 and V is TRBV10-1; 9 bases align to TRBD2. This CDR3 spans 16 amino acids. The germline V gene has CDR1 WNHNN and CDR2 SYGVQD (reference sequence). The V and J ends lost 3 bases and 1 base, in that order; junction bases with no gene match: 5. In DNA, the CDR3 is TGCGCCAGCAGTGAATGGCGGGGGGGCGGCACAGATACGCAGTATTTT. This sequence encodes CASSEWRGGGTDTQYF.

This sequence joins TRBV15 and TRBJ1-1; maybe TRBD1 (6 bases). Trimming left V 0 bases short and J 1 base short, with 12 bases between. Germline V gene lookup returns CDR1 LNHNV and CDR2 YYDKDF (reference sequence). The CDR3 covers 16 residues. CDR3 in DNA: TGTGCCACCAGCAGAGATGGTGGCAGGGGGAACACTGAAGCTTTCTTT. This sequence encodes CATSRDGGRGNTEAFF.

In this sample, this clone turned up a few times. The rearrangement uses TRBV5-1 and TRBJ1-2, with 7 bases matching TRBD1. In germline, CDR1 is SGHRS, CDR2 YFSETQ. V was pared by 2 bases and J by 4 bases, with 8 bases of the junction left unmatched. CDR3 length equals 15 residues. CDR3: CASSFFPGQVYGYTF. The CDR3 DNA follows: TGCGCCAGCAGCTTTTTCCCTGGACAGGTCTATGGCTACACCTTC.

This clone was seen more than once but under ten times. This chain links TRBV6-5 with TRBJ1-5; TRBD1 aligns across 10 bases. Germline-derived CDR1 and CDR2 are MNHEY and SVGAGI. With 6 bases clipped from V and 2 bases from J, the junction kept 4 bases outside the gene matches. CDR3 size: 15 residues. The CDR3, as DNA: TGTGCCAGCAGGCCCGGGACAGGGGGCAATCAGCCCCAGCATTTT. This codes for CASRPGTGGNQPQHF.

The V gene is TRBV4-1, the J gene TRBJ1-1, with D possibly matching TRBD1 (5 bases). Per germline, CDR1 MGHRA and CDR2 YSYEKL. The V gene lost 1 base and the J gene lost 1 base, with 10 bases spanning the gap. There are 15 residues in the CDR3. The CDR3 DNA reads TGCGCCAGCAGCCAAGGGAGGGGTCCGAACACTGAAGCTTTCTTT. Amino acid sequence: CASSQGRGPNTEAFF.

The chain combines TRBV19 with TRBJ1-1, with D tentatively TRBD1 (6 bases). The germline V gene encodes CDR1 LNHDA and CDR2 SQIVND (reference sequence). V lost 2 bases and J 0 bases, leaving 19 bases between the germline ends. CDR3 length: 18 amino acids. CDR3 in DNA: TGTGCCAGTAGTATAAGCGGCTGGGGGACAAAGATGAACACTGAAGCTTTCTTT. Its translation is CASSISGWGTKMNTEAFF. Supplemented by reference TRBV19 and TRBJ1-1, the full variable domain reads DGGITQSPKYLFRKEGQNVTLSCEQNLNHDAMYWYRQDPGQGLRLIYYSQIVNDFQKGDIAEGYSVSREKKESFPLTVTSAQKNPTAFYLCASSISGWGTKMNTEAFFGQGTRLTVV.

V is TRBV6-1 and J is TRBJ1-2; D not resolved. Trimming removed 1 base from V and 2 bases from J, with 14 bases in between. CDR3 length: 16 residues. Germline V gives CDR1 MNHNS, CDR2 SASEGT. DNA of the CDR3: TGTGCCAGCAGTGAAGGCCACCTAGGACTGAACTATGGCTACACCTTC. Translated, it gives CASSEGHLGLNYGYTF.

The chain joins TRBV5-1 to TRBJ2-5, with 9 bases aligning to TRBD1. This CDR3 has 16 residues. In germline, CDR1 is SGHRS, CDR2 YFSETQ. V shed 4 bases and J 5 bases; nucleotides not matched to a gene: 12. For the CDR3, the DNA is TGCGCCAGCAGCGCCCGGGACAGGGTGGTGGTGGAGACCCAGTACTTC. It specifies CASSARDRVVVETQYF.

The V gene is TRBV27, the J gene TRBJ2-1; 11 bases agree with TRBD2. This CDR3 spans 16 amino acids. Germline assignment: CDR1 MNHEY and CDR2 SMNVEV (reference sequence). V was pared by 5 bases and J by 6 bases, with 9 bases of the junction left unmatched. The CDR3 spells CASSLDSGGAGNEQFF. In nucleotides, the CDR3 is TGTGCCAGCAGTCTAGATAGCGGGGGGGCCGGCAATGAGCAGTTCTTC.

The chain couples TRBV7-2 to TRBJ1-1; 7 nucleotides agree with TRBD1. Germline CDR1 reads SGHTA; CDR2 reads FQGNSA. V shed 5 bases, J shed 6 bases, and the junction held 12 bases outside the gene matches. The CDR3 consists of 15 residues. The CDR3 bases are TGTGCCAGCAGCCGATATGCAGGGGGACATGCTGAAGCTTTCTTT. Amino acid sequence: CASSRYAGGHAEAFF.

This chain uses TRBV10-3 with TRBJ2-1; possibly TRBD1 for D (5 bases). Germline assignment: CDR1 ENHRY and CDR2 SYGVKD. Trimming took 4 bases from V and 8 from J, leaving 18 bases between them. CDR3 length: 15 residues. The CDR3 here is CAISARQWPSDEQFF. The CDR3 region has the DNA TGTGCCATCAGTGCACGACAGTGGCCGTCCGATGAGCAGTTCTTC.

The V and J genes are TRBV10-1 and TRBJ2-2, with 9 bases matching TRBD2. CDR3 length equals 16 residues. V was pared by 0 bases and J by 1 base, with 0 bases of the junction left unmatched. Germline-derived CDR1 and CDR2 are WNHNN and SYGVQD (reference sequence). CDR3 amino acids: CASSESTSGNTGELFF. The CDR3 region has the DNA TGCGCCAGCAGTGAGTCGACTAGCGGGAACACCGGGGAGCTGTTTTTT.

This rearrangement joins TRBV7-9 to TRBJ2-7, with no clear D. The length of the CDR3 is 14 residues. Germline-derived CDR1 and CDR2 are SEHNR and FQNEAQ (reference sequence). V lost 5 bases and J lost 2, with 13 bases in between. The CDR3 sequence is CASSPPAGAYEQYF. The CDR3 DNA reads TGTGCCAGCAGCCCCCCGGCTGGGGCCTACGAGCAGTACTTC. Full variable domain (outside the CDR3, taken from reference TRBV7-9 and TRBJ2-7): DTGVSQNPRHKITKRGQNVTFRCDPISEHNRLYWYRQTLGQGPEFLTYFQNEAQLEKSRLLSDRFSAERPKGSFSTLEIQRTEQGDSAMYLCASSPPAGAYEQYFGPGTRLTVT.

The chain combines TRBV7-8 with TRBJ2-5; D gene unclear. CDR1 and CDR2 (germline): SGHVS, FQNEAQ. This CDR3 has 14 residues. Trimming shortened V by 2 bases and J by 2 bases, and 9 bases separated the two germline ends. The CDR3 nucleotides read TGTGCCAGCAGCTTATTGCGGCAGCAAGAGACCCAGTACTTC. It specifies CASSLLRQQETQYF. Full variable domain (remainder filled in from reference TRBV7-8 and TRBJ2-5): GAGVSQSPRYKVAKRGQDVALRCDPISGHVSLFWYQQALGQGPEFLTYFQNEAQLDKSGLPSDRFFAERPEGSVSTLKIQRTQQEDSAVYLCASSLLRQQETQYFGPGTRLLVL.

V is TRBV27 and J is TRBJ2-7; D possibly corresponds to TRBD2 (6 bases). Looked up from germline, CDR1 is MNHEY and CDR2 is SMNVEV (reference sequence). CDR3 length: 17 residues. Trimming removed 5 bases from V and 2 bases from J, with 22 bases in between. As DNA, the CDR3 is TGTGCCAGCAGTCCGAGGAGGGGCCAAGGGATCCCCTACGAGCAGTACTTC. Its translation: CASSPRRGQGIPYEQYF.